Below, 11 T cell receptor beta chains from the same sample are listed, as sequenced in a study of T cells in Graves' hyperthyroidism and ophthalmopathy. Amplification yielded TCR beta CDR3 regions, with RNA transcripts as the source. An initial round of RT-PCR targeting the TCR CDR3 relied on the HTBI primer set. TCRdb processed the multiplex PCR reads anew with MiXCR; each CDR3 protein has one entry. This table holds fewer than 600,000 distinct CDR3 sequences, 13% to 15% found once. Sequenced input: blood. The source is a young woman with Graves' hyperthyroidism.

This clonotype occurred many times. The rearrangement links TRBV2 to TRBJ2-1; TRBD2 might be the D (5 bases). V shed 2 bases and J shed 10 bases, with 9 bases lying between them. The germline V gene has CDR1 SNHLY and CDR2 FYNNEI. This CDR3 is built from 12 residues. The CDR3 sequence is CASSEWWEEQFF. The CDR3 region has the DNA TGTGCCAGCAGTGAATGGTGGGAGGAGCAGTTCTTC.

This chain uses TRBV7-6 with TRBJ2-3, with 7 bases identical to TRBD2. Germline trimming cut 5 bases from V and 5 bases from J; bases unmatched to any gene: 16. The CDR3 extends over 17 amino acids. The V gene's germline CDR1 is SGHVS and CDR2 FNYEAQ. The CDR3 bases are TGTGCCAGCAGCCCAGAGTTGGGCGGGAGTATAGGAGATACGCAGTATTTT. As protein: CASSPELGGSIGDTQYF.

This clonotype was seen only a few times. V is TRBV12-5 and J is TRBJ2-1, with TRBD2 matching over 9 bases. Trimming removed 1 base from V and 9 bases from J; junction bases left unmatched: 4. CDR3 size: 14 residues. Germline CDR1 LGHNT, CDR2 FRNRAP. CDR3 region: CASGLGTSAGEQFF. CDR3 bases: TGTGCTAGTGGTTTGGGGACTAGCGCGGGTGAGCAGTTCTTC.

Ten or more counts support this clonotype. The gene calls are TRBV7-9 and TRBJ2-7; 7 positions match TRBD1. The CDR3 loop spans 14 amino acids. V shed 5 bases, J shed 3 bases, and the junction held 7 bases outside the gene matches. From germline, CDR1 is SEHNR and CDR2 FQNEAQ (reference sequence). CDR3 sequence: CASSRRDSRYEQYF. CDR3 sequence (DNA): TGTGCCAGCAGCCGTAGGGACAGCCGCTACGAGCAGTACTTC.

This clonotype was seen repeatedly, ten times or more. The chain employs TRBV24-1 and TRBJ2-1; TRBD2 matches 14 bases. The germline V gene has CDR1 KGHDR and CDR2 SFDVKD. The V and J ends lost 4 bases and 4 bases, in that order; junction bases with no gene match: 11. The CDR3 loop spans 19 amino acids. The CDR3 DNA reads as TGTGCCACCAGTGAATCGGGACTAGCGGGAGTAGGGGGTTACAATGAGCAGTTCTTC. It yields the protein CATSESGLAGVGGYNEQFF.

The chain has TRBV19 and TRBJ1-5, with TRBD1 matching over 12 bases. From germline, CDR1 is LNHDA and CDR2 SQIVND (reference sequence). V lost 7 bases to trimming and J lost 1 base; unmatched junction nucleotides: 11. The CDR3 contains 18 residues. CDR3: CASMGVGTGGWSNQPQHF. The DNA of the CDR3 is TGTGCCAGTATGGGGGTGGGGACAGGGGGCTGGAGCAATCAGCCCCAGCATTTT. The complete variable domain, with remaining parts taken from reference TRBV19 and TRBJ1-5, reads DGGITQSPKYLFRKEGQNVTLSCEQNLNHDAMYWYRQDPGQGLRLIYYSQIVNDFQKGDIAEGYSVSREKKESFPLTVTSAQKNPTAFYLCASMGVGTGGWSNQPQHFGDGTRLSIL.

The sample holds many counts of this clonotype. The CDR3 coding sequence is TGTGCCAGCACCCCGCGCGGCGGGAGGGCCCTCACCGGGGAGCTGTTTTTT. Protein: CASTPRGGRALTGELFF. The rearrangement links TRBV27 to TRBJ2-2; 9 bases agree with TRBD2. The V and J ends lost 7 bases and 4 bases, in that order; junction bases with no gene match: 13. CDR1 MNHEY and CDR2 SMNVEV come from the germline V gene (reference sequence). This CDR3 has 17 amino acids.

This clonotype was seen repeatedly, ten times or more. The chain links TRBV2 to TRBJ2-7; D possibly corresponds to TRBD2 (5 bases). CDR1 is SNHLY, CDR2 FYNNEI, per germline. V was trimmed by 1 base and J by 2 bases, leaving 9 bases between them. The CDR3 totals 14 residues. The CDR3 is CASSEVPGTYEQYV. The CDR3 nucleotides are TGTGCCAGCAGTGAAGTCCCGGGAACCTACGAGCAGTACGTC.

This clonotype was counted many times. Here the CDR3 reads CASSLGSGGTDTQYF. As DNA, the CDR3 is TGTGCCAGCAGTTTAGGTTCGGGGGGCACAGATACGCAGTATTTT. The V gene is TRBV27, the J gene TRBJ2-3, with D maybe TRBD2 (6 bases). The CDR3 consists of 15 residues. V was clipped by 2 bases and J by 1 base, with 10 bases between them. CDR1 is MNHEY, CDR2 SMNVEV, per germline (reference sequence).

This clonotype has a count of ten or more. The chain joins TRBV28 to TRBJ2-1, with D tentatively TRBD1 (6 bases). Germline lookup yields CDR1 MDHEN and CDR2 SYDVKM. Trimming left V 2 bases short and J 0 bases short, with 11 bases between. This CDR3 has 16 residues. The CDR3 region is CASSLAGVSSYNEQFF. CDR3 in DNA: TGTGCCAGCAGTTTAGCAGGGGTAAGCTCCTACAATGAGCAGTTCTTC.

The table lists this clonotype with a few counts. This rearrangement joins TRBV5-5 to TRBJ2-7; tentative D call: TRBD2 (6 bases). The germline V and J ends were trimmed by 1 base and 2 bases, with 16 bases remaining between them. Germline CDR1 and CDR2: SGHKS and YYEKEE (reference sequence). The CDR3 is 16 amino acids. CDR3 nucleotide sequence: TGTGCCAGCAGCTTGAGCACGGCCGGAGGGACCTACGAGCAGTACGTC. Translating gives CASSLSTAGGTYEQYV.